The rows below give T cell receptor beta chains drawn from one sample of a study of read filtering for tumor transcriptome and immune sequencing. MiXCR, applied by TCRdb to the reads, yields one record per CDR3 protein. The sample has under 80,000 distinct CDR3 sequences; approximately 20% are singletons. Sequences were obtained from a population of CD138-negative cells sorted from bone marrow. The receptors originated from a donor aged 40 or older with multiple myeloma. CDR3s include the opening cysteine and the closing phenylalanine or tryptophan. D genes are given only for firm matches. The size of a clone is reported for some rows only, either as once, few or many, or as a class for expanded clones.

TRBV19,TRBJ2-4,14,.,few,TGTGCCAGTAGTATAGCAGCACAGAGAAACATTCAGTACTTC,CASSIAAQRNIQYF
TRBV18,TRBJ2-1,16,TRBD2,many,TGTGCCAGCTCACCACCCGTCCTAGCGGGAGTAATTGAGCAGTTCTTC,CASSPPVLAGVIEQFF
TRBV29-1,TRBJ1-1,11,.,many,TGCAGCGTTGTCCCTTCCACTGAAGCTTTCTTT,CSVVPSTEAFF
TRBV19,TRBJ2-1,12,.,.,TGTGCCAGTTTGGGCAGGCGCAATGAACAGTTCTTC,CASLGRRNEQFF
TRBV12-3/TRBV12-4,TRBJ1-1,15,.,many,TGTGCCAGCAGTAACGCTGGACAGATGAACACTGAAGCTTTCTTT,CASSNAGQMNTEAFF
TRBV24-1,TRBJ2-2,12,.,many,TGTGCCACCACAGGGTCCACCGGGGAGCTGTTTTTT,CATTGSTGELFF
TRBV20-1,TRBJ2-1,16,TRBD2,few,TGCAGTGCTGGGAAGAAGGGACTAGCGGGGGAAAATGAGCAGTTCTTC,CSAGKKGLAGENEQFF
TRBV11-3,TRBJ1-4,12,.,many,TGTGCCAGCAGCCGGTCTGGTGAAAAACTGTTTTTT,CASSRSGEKLFF
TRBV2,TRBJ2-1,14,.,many,TGTGCCAGCAGTGTCCAGGGCAAGGGGAGTGAGCAGTTCTTC,CASSVQGKGSEQFF
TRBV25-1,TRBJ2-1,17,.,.,TGTGCCAGCAGTGAATCGACCCCCCGGGGCCCCCACAATGAGCAGTTCTTC,CASSESTPRGPHNEQFF
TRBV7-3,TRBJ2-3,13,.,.,TGTGCCAGCAGCTCCACCGCCGAAGAGACGCAGTATTTT,CASSSTAEETQYF
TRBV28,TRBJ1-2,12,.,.,TGTGCCAGCAGGAGATTACAGTTTGGGCCAGGATTC,CASRRLQFGPGF
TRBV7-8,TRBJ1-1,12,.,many,TGTGCCAGCAGTTTAATGAACACTGAAGCTTTCTTT,CASSLMNTEAFF
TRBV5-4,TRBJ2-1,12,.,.,TGTGCCAGCAGCTTTGAACGGGCCAATCGGTTCTTC,CASSFERANRFF
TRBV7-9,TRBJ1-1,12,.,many,TGTGCCAGCAGCGCGGGACACAATGAAGCTTTCTTT,CASSAGHNEAFF
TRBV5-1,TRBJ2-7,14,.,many,TGCGCCAGCAGCTTGAGACAAACCACCTACGAGCAGTACTTC,CASSLRQTTYEQYF